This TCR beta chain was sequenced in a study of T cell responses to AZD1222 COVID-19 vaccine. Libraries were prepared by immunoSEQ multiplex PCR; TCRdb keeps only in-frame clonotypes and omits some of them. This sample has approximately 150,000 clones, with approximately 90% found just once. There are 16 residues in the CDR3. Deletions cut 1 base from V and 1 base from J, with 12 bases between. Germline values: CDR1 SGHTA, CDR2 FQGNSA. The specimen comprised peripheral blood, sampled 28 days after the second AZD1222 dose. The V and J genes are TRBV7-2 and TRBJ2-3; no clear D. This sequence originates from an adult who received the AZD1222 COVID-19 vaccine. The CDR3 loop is CASSLGQGGRTDTQYF. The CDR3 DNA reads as TGTGCCAGCAGCTTAGGCCAAGGCGGACGCACAGATACGCAGTATTTT.